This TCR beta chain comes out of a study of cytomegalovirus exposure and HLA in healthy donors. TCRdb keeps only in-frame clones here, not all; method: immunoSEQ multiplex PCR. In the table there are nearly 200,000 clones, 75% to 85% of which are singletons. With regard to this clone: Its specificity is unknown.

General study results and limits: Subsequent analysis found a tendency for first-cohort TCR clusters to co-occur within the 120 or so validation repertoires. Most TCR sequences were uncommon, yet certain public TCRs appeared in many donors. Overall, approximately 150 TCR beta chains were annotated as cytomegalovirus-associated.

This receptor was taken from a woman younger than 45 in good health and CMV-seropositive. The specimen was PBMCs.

The CDR3 bases are TGTGCCTGGAGTCGAGCCCTCTACGAGCAGTACTTC. It codes for CAWSRALYEQYF. The rearrangement uses TRBV30 and TRBJ2-7; D gene unclear. The CDR3 spans 12 residues. Trimming stripped 2 bases from V and 3 bases from J, with 8 bases between. The germline CDR1 and CDR2 sequences are GTSNPN and SVGIG (reference sequence). Looking up the rest from reference TRBV30 and TRBJ2-7 gives the full variable domain: SQTIHQWPATLVQPVGSPLSLECTVEGTSNPNLYWYRQAAGRGLQLLFYSVGIGQISSEVPQNLSASRPQDRQFILSSKKLLLSDSGFYLCAWSRALYEQYFGPGTRLTVT.